These T cell receptor beta chains were read from a single sample in a study of blood T cell repertoires in COVID-19. Some clones are missing from TCRdb's copy, which holds only in-frame ones; the method was immunoSEQ multiplex PCR. Of approximately 110,000 clones listed, less than 85% are singletons. Sequencing was done on a sample of peripheral blood. These receptors came from a woman aged 60 to 75 with acute or convalescent COVID-19. Each CDR3 is given with its conserved first and last residue. Each record gives: clone size, J gene, D gene, V gene, CDR3 DNA, CDR3 protein. D genes are given only for firm matches. Only some rows state a clone size, as once, few, many or a class for expanded clones.

size: few
J: TRBJ2-7
D: NA
V: TRBV2
DNA: TGTGCCAGCAGCGGTAGACTAGAGTCGGTCGACGAGCAGTACTTC
CDR3: CASSGRLESVDEQYF

size: NA
J: TRBJ2-5
D: NA
V: TRBV6-2/TRBV6-3
DNA: TGTGCCAGCAGTAGACAGCAGCAAGAGACCCAGTACTTC
CDR3: CASSRQQQETQYF

size: NA
J: TRBJ2-1
D: NA
V: TRBV7-2
DNA: TGTGCCAGCAGCCCACAACTAGTTCTCAATGAGCAGTTCTTC
CDR3: CASSPQLVLNEQFF

size: NA
J: TRBJ1-1
D: NA
V: TRBV15
DNA: TGTGCCACCAGCAGAGAAGGAGGGTGGGACACTGAAGCTTTCTTT
CDR3: CATSREGGWDTEAFF

size: NA
J: TRBJ2-2
D: TRBD2
V: TRBV5-6
DNA: TGTGCCAGCAGCTGGAGGGCTAGCGGGAGAGGTACCGGGGAGCTGTTTTTT
CDR3: CASSWRASGRGTGELFF

size: NA
J: TRBJ1-2
D: TRBD1
V: TRBV7-2
DNA: TGTGCCAGCAGCTTAAGCGGGACAGGGTTTGGGGGCTACACCTTC
CDR3: CASSLSGTGFGGYTF

size: once
J: TRBJ2-7
D: TRBD2
V: TRBV5-1
DNA: TGCGCCAGCAGCGGACTAGTTACCTACGAGCAGTACTTC
CDR3: CASSGLVTYEQYF

size: few
J: TRBJ1-3
D: NA
V: TRBV5-6
DNA: TGTGCCAGCAGCTTCAGCCCCGGACTTATAGGAAACACCATATATTTT
CDR3: CASSFSPGLIGNTIYF

size: NA
J: TRBJ1-2
D: NA
V: TRBV24-1
DNA: TGTGCCACCGGATCCGGGGAAGACTATGGCTACACCTTC
CDR3: CATGSGEDYGYTF

size: NA
J: TRBJ2-7
D: NA
V: TRBV11-3
DNA: TGTGCCAGCAGCTTAGGCCGGGGGGCTGCCTACGAGCAGTACTTC
CDR3: CASSLGRGAAYEQYF

size: NA
J: TRBJ2-7
D: NA
V: TRBV9
DNA: TGTGCCAGCAGCGTAGAAGACAGTTCCTACGAGCAGTACTTC
CDR3: CASSVEDSSYEQYF

size: NA
J: TRBJ1-5
D: NA
V: TRBV6-5
DNA: TGTGCCAGCAGTCGCGTGGGGAGGAACAATCAGCCCCAGCATTTT
CDR3: CASSRVGRNNQPQHF

size: NA
J: TRBJ1-1
D: NA
V: TRBV6-5
DNA: TGTGCCAGCAGCGTGGACAGAAATCCACTTACCGAAGCTTTCTTT
CDR3: CASSVDRNPLTEAFF

size: NA
J: TRBJ1-1
D: NA
V: TRBV10-1
DNA: TGCGCCAGCAGTGTGGAGGGGCCAATGCCTAAAAGGGCTTTCTTT
CDR3: CASSVEGPMPKRAFF

size: NA
J: TRBJ2-2
D: TRBD2
V: TRBV27
DNA: TGTGCCAGCGGCCGACTAGCGGGCAATACCGGGGAGCTGTTTTTT
CDR3: CASGRLAGNTGELFF

size: NA
J: TRBJ1-1
D: NA
V: TRBV6-5
DNA: TGTGCCAGCAAGGGCCCTACGAGGGACACTGAAGCTTTCTTT
CDR3: CASKGPTRDTEAFF

size: NA
J: TRBJ2-3
D: TRBD2
V: TRBV28
DNA: TGTGCCAGCACAGTAGCGGGGAGTGAGGATACGCAGTATTTT
CDR3: CASTVAGSEDTQYF

size: NA
J: TRBJ2-6
D: NA
V: TRBV7-8
DNA: TGTGCCAGCAGCTTAGCGCCGCAGGGCACTGGGGCCAACGTCCTGACTTTC
CDR3: CASSLAPQGTGANVLTF

size: once
J: TRBJ1-1
D: NA
V: TRBV6-4
DNA: TGTGCCAGCAGCTCAACAGGGAACACTGAAGCTTTCTTT
CDR3: CASSSTGNTEAFF

size: NA
J: TRBJ1-4
D: NA
V: TRBV21-1
DNA: TGTGCCAGCAGCCGCTCTGGCCTTCCAACTAATGAAAAACTGTTTTTT
CDR3: CASSRSGLPTNEKLFF

size: NA
J: TRBJ1-2
D: TRBD1
V: TRBV5-1
DNA: TGCGCCAGCAGCCCGGACAGGGTGAATGGCTACACCTTC
CDR3: CASSPDRVNGYTF

size: NA
J: TRBJ1-4
D: NA
V: TRBV10-3
DNA: TGTGCCATCAGTGAAGGACTTCCTGATGAAAAACTGTTTTTT
CDR3: CAISEGLPDEKLFF

size: NA
J: TRBJ1-2
D: TRBD1
V: TRBV11-2
DNA: TGTGCCAGCAGCTTAGGAACAGGGGGATATGGCTACACCTTC
CDR3: CASSLGTGGYGYTF

size: once
J: TRBJ2-2
D: NA
V: TRBV5-1
DNA: TGCGCCAGCAGCCACGGACAGCCCGGGGAGCTGTTTTTT
CDR3: CASSHGQPGELFF

size: NA
J: TRBJ1-2
D: NA
V: TRBV6-6
DNA: TGTGCCAGCAGGGGCGCCGGGACACCCAGTGGCTACACCTTC
CDR3: CASRGAGTPSGYTF

size: NA
J: TRBJ2-5
D: TRBD2
V: TRBV30
DNA: TGTGCCTGGGCTAGCGGGGGAAAAGAGACCCAGTACTTC
CDR3: CAWASGGKETQYF

size: few
J: TRBJ1-1
D: NA
V: TRBV5-4
DNA: TGTGCCAGCAGCTTGTTCCCAAACCCTGGAGATGAAGCTTTCTTT
CDR3: CASSLFPNPGDEAFF

size: NA
J: TRBJ1-5
D: NA
V: TRBV2
DNA: TGTGCCAGCATATCCGGGTATAATCAGCCCCAGCATTTT
CDR3: CASISGYNQPQHF

size: once
J: TRBJ2-7
D: NA
V: TRBV5-1
DNA: TGCGCCAGCAGCTTGGGGGCAGGGGCTCCCTACGAGCAGTACTTC
CDR3: CASSLGAGAPYEQYF

size: NA
J: TRBJ2-1
D: NA
V: TRBV7-9
DNA: TGTGCCAGCAGCTTAGGTGGGGCGGATGAGCAGTTCTTC
CDR3: CASSLGGADEQFF

size: NA
J: TRBJ1-2
D: TRBD1
V: TRBV18
DNA: TGTGCCAGCTCACCGGACAGGCAGGTCAACTATGGCTACACCTTC
CDR3: CASSPDRQVNYGYTF

size: NA
J: TRBJ2-1
D: NA
V: TRBV24-1
DNA: TGTGCCACCAGTAGAATCGGGAGCTCCTACAATGAGCAGTTCTTC
CDR3: CATSRIGSSYNEQFF

size: NA
J: TRBJ2-1
D: NA
V: TRBV11-1
DNA: TGTGCCAGCAGCTCCGGACTGACCTACAATGAGCAGTTCTTC
CDR3: CASSSGLTYNEQFF

size: few
J: TRBJ1-3
D: NA
V: TRBV10-3
DNA: TGTGCCATCGCAGGAGGGGCGGACACCATATATTTT
CDR3: CAIAGGADTIYF

size: NA
J: TRBJ1-6
D: NA
V: TRBV28
DNA: TGTGCCAGCAAGGAAAGGGGCTCCTATAATTCACCCCTCCACTTT
CDR3: CASKERGSYNSPLHF

size: NA
J: TRBJ2-2
D: TRBD2
V: TRBV7-2
DNA: TGTGCCAGCAGCTTAGGCCTAGCGGGAACCACCGGGGAGCTGTTTTTT
CDR3: CASSLGLAGTTGELFF

size: once
J: TRBJ1-5
D: TRBD1
V: TRBV20-1
DNA: TGCAGTGCTAGTTTTACAGGGGGCTCGGAACAGCCCCAGCATTTT
CDR3: CSASFTGGSEQPQHF

size: NA
J: TRBJ2-5
D: NA
V: TRBV5-1
DNA: TGCGCCAGCAGCCAGGGGACGGGAGGAGAGCAAGAGACCCAGTACTTC
CDR3: CASSQGTGGEQETQYF

size: few
J: TRBJ1-5
D: NA
V: TRBV29-1
DNA: TGCAGCGCCAACACAGGGCAGGATCAGCCCCAGCATTTT
CDR3: CSANTGQDQPQHF

size: NA
J: TRBJ2-3
D: TRBD2
V: TRBV10-1
DNA: TGCGCCAGCAGTTACGGACTAGCGGACACAGATACGCAGTATTTT
CDR3: CASSYGLADTDTQYF